The clone carrying this T cell receptor (beta chain) is judged large. What it recognizes is unknown. Unmatched junction bases numbered 14, after V lost 6 bases and J lost 7 bases. The CDR3 covers 16 residues. Looked up from germline, CDR1 is WNHNN and CDR2 is SYGVQD (reference sequence). The data were obtained in a study of chemoradiotherapy in HPV16-positive cancers. Study-wide background: Two HPV16-positive patients' cells yielded candidate HPV-specific clones and common motifs.

Study-wide findings and caveats: The functional HPV-specific definition rests on just a couple of HPV16-positive patients. HPV-responsive T-cell expansion during chemoradiotherapy was linked to improved recurrence-free survival in HPV16-positive patients.

The method was immunoSEQ multiplex PCR; TCRdb's version includes in-frame clones alone and lacks a portion of them. The data contain about 5,800 clones, about 91% of them singletons. The chain uses TRBV10-1 and TRBJ1-4, with 7 bases lining up with TRBD1. Material: blood, obtained from a patient who underwent chemoradiotherapy. The receptor was isolated from a human donor with HPV-associated anogenital cancer. The CDR3 DNA is TGCGCCAGCAGAGTTCTCACAGGGGTTGAGGGTGAAAAACTGTTTTTT. Translating gives CASRVLTGVEGEKLFF.